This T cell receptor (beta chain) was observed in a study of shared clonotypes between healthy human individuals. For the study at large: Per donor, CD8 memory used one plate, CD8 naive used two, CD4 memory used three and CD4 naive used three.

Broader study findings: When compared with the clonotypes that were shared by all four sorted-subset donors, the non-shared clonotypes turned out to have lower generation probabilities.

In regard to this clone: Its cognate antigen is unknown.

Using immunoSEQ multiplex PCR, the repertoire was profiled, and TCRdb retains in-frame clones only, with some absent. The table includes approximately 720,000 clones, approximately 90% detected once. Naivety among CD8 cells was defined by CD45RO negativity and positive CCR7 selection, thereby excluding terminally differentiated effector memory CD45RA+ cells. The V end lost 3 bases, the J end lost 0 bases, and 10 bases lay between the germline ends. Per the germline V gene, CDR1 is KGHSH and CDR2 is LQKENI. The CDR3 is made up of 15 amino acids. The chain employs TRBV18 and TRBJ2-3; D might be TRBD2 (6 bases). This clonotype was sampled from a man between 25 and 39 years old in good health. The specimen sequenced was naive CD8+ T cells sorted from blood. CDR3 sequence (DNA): TGTGCCAGCTCACCCAGCGGGTCTAGCACAGATACGCAGTATTTT. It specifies CASSPSGSSTDTQYF.